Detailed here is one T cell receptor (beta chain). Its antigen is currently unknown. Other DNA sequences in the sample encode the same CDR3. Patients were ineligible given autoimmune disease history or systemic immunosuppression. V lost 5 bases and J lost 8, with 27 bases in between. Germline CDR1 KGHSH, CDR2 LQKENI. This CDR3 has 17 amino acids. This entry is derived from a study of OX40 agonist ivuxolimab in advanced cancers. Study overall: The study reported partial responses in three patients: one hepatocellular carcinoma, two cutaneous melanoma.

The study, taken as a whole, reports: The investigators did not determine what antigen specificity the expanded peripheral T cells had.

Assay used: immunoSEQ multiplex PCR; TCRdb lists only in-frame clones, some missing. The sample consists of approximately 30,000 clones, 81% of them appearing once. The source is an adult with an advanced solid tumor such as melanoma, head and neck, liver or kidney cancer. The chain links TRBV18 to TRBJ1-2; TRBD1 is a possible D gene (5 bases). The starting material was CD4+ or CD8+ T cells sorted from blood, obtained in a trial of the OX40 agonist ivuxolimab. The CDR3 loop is CASSDGNDRGQRGGYTF. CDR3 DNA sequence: TGTGCCAGCTCAGACGGGAATGATCGAGGGCAGCGGGGCGGCTACACCTTC.